This TCR beta chain derives from a study of control samples from healthy donors and cancer patients. Trimming pared 4 bases from V and 8 bases from J, leaving 15 bases between. The CDR3 is made up of 15 amino acids. Germline-derived CDR1 and CDR2 are LGHDT and YNNKEL (reference sequence). This table comes from immunoSEQ multiplex PCR, and its TCRdb copy is limited to in-frame clones, with some not included. The repertoire holds just under 80,000 clones, with approximately 90% as singletons. The receptor's source is a woman between 55 and 75 years old with head and neck cancer. This chain links TRBV3-1 (or the pseudogene TRBV3-2) with TRBJ1-6; possibly TRBD1 for D (5 bases). Sequencing used PBMCs. This chain's CDR3 is CASSPSGMGDSPLHF. The CDR3 DNA follows: TGTGCCAGCAGCCCCTCAGGGATGGGGGATTCACCCCTCCACTTT.